Listed below are T cell receptor beta chains from one sample, sequenced in a study of blood T cells in healthy people across ages. One entry per CDR3 protein results from TCRdb running MiXCR on the 5' RACE reads. This sample yields 600,000 to 1,000,000 distinct CDR3 sequences, of which more than 20% are seen a single time; 3% to 4.5% belongs to the top ten. These sequences were also reported in another study, on T cells of mothers and their children.

The material sequenced was blood. The receptors derive from a boy aged 5-17 years in good health. Each CDR3 is given with its conserved first and last residue. Each record gives: CDR3 DNA, CDR3 protein, clone size, J gene, V gene, D gene, CDR3 length. The D gene is left open where the match is weak. Clone size is not always given. Where it is, it says once, few, many or a class for expanded clones.

CDR3nt: TGTGCCAGCAGTCATGACAGGGGGCCCTACGAGCAGTACTTC
CDR3aa: CASSHDRGPYEQYF
abundance: -
j_gene: TRBJ2-7
v_gene: TRBV28
d_gene: TRBD1
len: 14

CDR3nt: TGCAGCGTTGCTGGGGGGAAGGCCGGGGAGCTGTTTTTT
CDR3aa: CSVAGGKAGELFF
abundance: -
j_gene: TRBJ2-2
v_gene: TRBV29-1
d_gene: -
len: 13

CDR3nt: TGTGCCAGCAGCCAACCGGGACTACAAAAAAACATTCAGTACTTC
CDR3aa: CASSQPGLQKNIQYF
abundance: few
j_gene: TRBJ2-4
v_gene: TRBV3-1
d_gene: TRBD2
len: 15

CDR3nt: TGTGCCAGCAGCTTCGGGACAGGGGGCGCCAACTATGGCTACACCTTC
CDR3aa: CASSFGTGGANYGYTF
abundance: few
j_gene: TRBJ1-2
v_gene: TRBV7-9
d_gene: TRBD1
len: 16

CDR3nt: TGTGCCAGCAGCCCGGGACAGGGGGCGTTGACTGAAGCTTTCTTT
CDR3aa: CASSPGQGALTEAFF
abundance: -
j_gene: TRBJ1-1
v_gene: TRBV7-8
d_gene: TRBD1
len: 15

CDR3nt: TGCAGTGCTCTTACAGGGGACAATCAGCCCCAGCATTTT
CDR3aa: CSALTGDNQPQHF
abundance: -
j_gene: TRBJ1-5
v_gene: TRBV20-1
d_gene: TRBD1
len: 13

CDR3nt: TGTGCCAGCAGCCGGGCAGGGTTGGGTCGCACTGAAGCTTTCTTT
CDR3aa: CASSRAGLGRTEAFF
abundance: -
j_gene: TRBJ1-1
v_gene: TRBV7-9
d_gene: -
len: 15

CDR3nt: TGTGCCAGCAGCTTTCCTCAGGACCGCTCCTACAATGAGCAGTTCTTC
CDR3aa: CASSFPQDRSYNEQFF
abundance: -
j_gene: TRBJ2-1
v_gene: TRBV7-3
d_gene: -
len: 16

CDR3nt: TGTGCCAGCAGTTACCAGGGACAGGGCGATTACTACGAGCAGTACTTC
CDR3aa: CASSYQGQGDYYEQYF
abundance: -
j_gene: TRBJ2-7
v_gene: TRBV5-5
d_gene: TRBD1
len: 16

CDR3nt: TGCAGTGCTAGAGATTGGTCGGACAGGGTCTACGAGCAGTACTTC
CDR3aa: CSARDWSDRVYEQYF
abundance: -
j_gene: TRBJ2-7
v_gene: TRBV20-1
d_gene: TRBD1
len: 15

CDR3nt: TGTGCCAGCAGTTTAATTAGTTGGCAGGTAACAGATACGCAGTATTTT
CDR3aa: CASSLISWQVTDTQYF
abundance: few
j_gene: TRBJ2-3
v_gene: TRBV7-2
d_gene: -
len: 16

CDR3nt: TGCAGTGCAACGACAGGGGGGGATCAGCCCCAGCATTTT
CDR3aa: CSATTGGDQPQHF
abundance: few
j_gene: TRBJ1-5
v_gene: TRBV20-1
d_gene: TRBD1
len: 13

CDR3nt: TGTGCCAGCAGCCAGACAGGAACTGAAAAACTGTTTTTT
CDR3aa: CASSQTGTEKLFF
abundance: few
j_gene: TRBJ1-4
v_gene: TRBV12-3/TRBV12-4
d_gene: -
len: 13

CDR3nt: TGTGCCTGGAGACGGGAGGGCCCCACTGAAGCTTTCTTT
CDR3aa: CAWRREGPTEAFF
abundance: few
j_gene: TRBJ1-1
v_gene: TRBV30
d_gene: -
len: 13

CDR3nt: TGCAGTGCTAGAGATCGAGGAATTAGCAATCAGCCCCAGCATTTT
CDR3aa: CSARDRGISNQPQHF
abundance: once
j_gene: TRBJ1-5
v_gene: TRBV20-1
d_gene: -
len: 15

CDR3nt: TGCGCCAGCAGCCGGGACACAGGGACTTACACAGATACGCAGTATTTT
CDR3aa: CASSRDTGTYTDTQYF
abundance: few
j_gene: TRBJ2-3
v_gene: TRBV4-1
d_gene: -
len: 16

CDR3nt: TGTGCCAGCAGCTTAGGTCCCGGAGGGGGCAAATTGTATGGCTACACCTTC
CDR3aa: CASSLGPGGGKLYGYTF
abundance: -
j_gene: TRBJ1-2
v_gene: TRBV7-9
d_gene: TRBD1
len: 17

CDR3nt: TGCGCCAGCAGCCAAGATGGGTTCTTGGGGGCCAACGTCCTGACTTTC
CDR3aa: CASSQDGFLGANVLTF
abundance: -
j_gene: TRBJ2-6
v_gene: TRBV4-3
d_gene: -
len: 16

CDR3nt: TGTGCCAGCAGCTTGTCCCGGGATCTAGCCAAAAACATTCAGTACTTC
CDR3aa: CASSLSRDLAKNIQYF
abundance: few
j_gene: TRBJ2-4
v_gene: TRBV5-6
d_gene: -
len: 16

CDR3nt: TGTGCCGCCCGGGACAGGGGAGGTTCACCCCTCCACTTT
CDR3aa: CAARDRGGSPLHF
abundance: -
j_gene: TRBJ1-6
v_gene: TRBV10-3
d_gene: TRBD1
len: 13

CDR3nt: TGTGCCAGCAGTTCAGGAGGGGGTCGGACAGATACGCAGTATTTT
CDR3aa: CASSSGGGRTDTQYF
abundance: few
j_gene: TRBJ2-3
v_gene: TRBV12-3/TRBV12-4
d_gene: -
len: 15

CDR3nt: TGTGCCAGCAGGGCCCAGGGACAGGGGGGTCAGCCCCAGCATTTT
CDR3aa: CASRAQGQGGQPQHF
abundance: few
j_gene: TRBJ1-5
v_gene: TRBV2
d_gene: TRBD1
len: 15

CDR3nt: TGCAGCGCAACCAGGGAAATCGAGGGAAACACCATATATTTT
CDR3aa: CSATREIEGNTIYF
abundance: -
j_gene: TRBJ1-3
v_gene: TRBV29-1
d_gene: -
len: 14

CDR3nt: TGTGCCAGCAGTCTACAGGGACATGTCACCGGGGAGCTGTTTTTT
CDR3aa: CASSLQGHVTGELFF
abundance: -
j_gene: TRBJ2-2
v_gene: TRBV27
d_gene: -
len: 15

CDR3nt: TGTGCCAGCAGCATTAGAGACGCGGGAGATACGCAGTATTTT
CDR3aa: CASSIRDAGDTQYF
abundance: -
j_gene: TRBJ2-3
v_gene: TRBV12-3/TRBV12-4
d_gene: -
len: 14

CDR3nt: TGTGCCAGCAGTTTATGGACTAGCACAGATACGCAGTATTTT
CDR3aa: CASSLWTSTDTQYF
abundance: -
j_gene: TRBJ2-3
v_gene: TRBV27
d_gene: -
len: 14

CDR3nt: TGTGCCAGCAGCTCCATCGACAGGGCCCCCTACGAGCAGTACTTC
CDR3aa: CASSSIDRAPYEQYF
abundance: -
j_gene: TRBJ2-7
v_gene: TRBV7-2
d_gene: TRBD1
len: 15

CDR3nt: TGTGCCAGCAGCTTCTTTCCCGGCAGGGCCCACGAGCAGTACTTC
CDR3aa: CASSFFPGRAHEQYF
abundance: -
j_gene: TRBJ2-7
v_gene: TRBV7-9
d_gene: -
len: 15

CDR3nt: TGTGCCAGCAGCTTAGATTCAGTAGCTTGGAACACTGAAGCTTTCTTT
CDR3aa: CASSLDSVAWNTEAFF
abundance: few
j_gene: TRBJ1-1
v_gene: TRBV7-8
d_gene: -
len: 16

CDR3nt: TGTGCCAGCAGCCCCGCGGTCAATGAGCAGTTCTTC
CDR3aa: CASSPAVNEQFF
abundance: few
j_gene: TRBJ2-1
v_gene: TRBV28
d_gene: -
len: 12

CDR3nt: TGCAGTGCTACCAGTGGCTCCACCCAAGAGACCCAGTACTTC
CDR3aa: CSATSGSTQETQYF
abundance: -
j_gene: TRBJ2-5
v_gene: TRBV20-1
d_gene: -
len: 14

CDR3nt: TGCAGTGTCAGCCCACAGGAAACCTACGAGCAGTACTTC
CDR3aa: CSVSPQETYEQYF
abundance: -
j_gene: TRBJ2-7
v_gene: TRBV20-1
d_gene: -
len: 13

CDR3nt: TGTGCCAGCAGTTTACTAGGGTCCTACGAGCAGTACTTC
CDR3aa: CASSLLGSYEQYF
abundance: many
j_gene: TRBJ2-7
v_gene: TRBV5-1
d_gene: -
len: 13

CDR3nt: TGTGCCATCAGTGAGGACCCTAACTATGGCTACACCTTC
CDR3aa: CAISEDPNYGYTF
abundance: -
j_gene: TRBJ1-2
v_gene: TRBV10-3
d_gene: -
len: 13

CDR3nt: TGTGCCAGCTCACGGAGGACGGACAACAATGAGCAGTTCTTC
CDR3aa: CASSRRTDNNEQFF
abundance: -
j_gene: TRBJ2-1
v_gene: TRBV18
d_gene: -
len: 14

CDR3nt: TGCGCCAGCAGCCAAGACCGGGACGGTGGTTACGAGCAGTACTTC
CDR3aa: CASSQDRDGGYEQYF
abundance: -
j_gene: TRBJ2-7
v_gene: TRBV4-3
d_gene: -
len: 15

CDR3nt: TGTGCCAGCAGCCGACAGTTGAACACTGAAGCTTTCTTT
CDR3aa: CASSRQLNTEAFF
abundance: -
j_gene: TRBJ1-1
v_gene: TRBV14
d_gene: -
len: 13

CDR3nt: TGCAGTGCTAGATCCCGACAGGGCATTGGAGCCAACGTCCTGACTTTC
CDR3aa: CSARSRQGIGANVLTF
abundance: few
j_gene: TRBJ2-6
v_gene: TRBV20-1
d_gene: TRBD1
len: 16

CDR3nt: TGTGCCAGCAACCCCCCTCGAGGGCTGAACTATGGCTACACCTTC
CDR3aa: CASNPPRGLNYGYTF
abundance: few
j_gene: TRBJ1-2
v_gene: TRBV12-3/TRBV12-4
d_gene: -
len: 15

CDR3nt: TGTGCCAGCAGGGGGGGCCGGACCGAAACGTTTAATGAAAAACTGTTTTTT
CDR3aa: CASRGGRTETFNEKLFF
abundance: -
j_gene: TRBJ1-4
v_gene: TRBV2
d_gene: -
len: 17

CDR3nt: TGTGCCAGCAGCACTAGCGGGGATAGCACAGATACGCAGTATTTT
CDR3aa: CASSTSGDSTDTQYF
abundance: -
j_gene: TRBJ2-3
v_gene: TRBV27
d_gene: TRBD2
len: 15

CDR3nt: TGCAGTGCTAGAGTCTCCGGGACAGGGGATTACGAGCAGTACTTC
CDR3aa: CSARVSGTGDYEQYF
abundance: -
j_gene: TRBJ2-7
v_gene: TRBV20-1
d_gene: TRBD1
len: 15

CDR3nt: TGTGCCAGCAGTGGAAAGGGATGGAGGGGGGCAACTAATGAAAAACTGTTTTTT
CDR3aa: CASSGKGWRGATNEKLFF
abundance: few
j_gene: TRBJ1-4
v_gene: TRBV12-3/TRBV12-4
d_gene: -
len: 18

CDR3nt: TGTGCCAGCAGTTACAGGGAAACTTACGAGCAGTACTTC
CDR3aa: CASSYRETYEQYF
abundance: -
j_gene: TRBJ2-7
v_gene: TRBV28
d_gene: -
len: 13

CDR3nt: TGTGCCAGCAGTGTTTGGAGCGGGGGGTCCTACGAGCAGTACTTC
CDR3aa: CASSVWSGGSYEQYF
abundance: few
j_gene: TRBJ2-7
v_gene: TRBV2
d_gene: TRBD2
len: 15

CDR3nt: TGTGCCAGCAGTCCCCGGACTAGCGAGGCCAAAAACATTCAGTACTTC
CDR3aa: CASSPRTSEAKNIQYF
abundance: few
j_gene: TRBJ2-4
v_gene: TRBV6-2/TRBV6-3
d_gene: TRBD2
len: 16

CDR3nt: TGTGCCAGCAGTCTAGCGGGAATTGTAGATGAGCAGTTCTTC
CDR3aa: CASSLAGIVDEQFF
abundance: -
j_gene: TRBJ2-1
v_gene: TRBV28
d_gene: TRBD2
len: 14

CDR3nt: TGCGCCAGCAGCCCCCGGGTCGCCTCTGTTGACAGCTACACCTTC
CDR3aa: CASSPRVASVDSYTF
abundance: few
j_gene: TRBJ1-2
v_gene: TRBV4-1
d_gene: -
len: 15

CDR3nt: TGTGCCAGGGGGGAGGACAGGCAGTTCTTC
CDR3aa: CARGEDRQFF
abundance: -
j_gene: TRBJ2-1
v_gene: TRBV7-8
d_gene: -
len: 10

CDR3nt: TGCGCCAGCAGCTTACTCGGCGGGCCCTCCTACGAGCAGTACTTC
CDR3aa: CASSLLGGPSYEQYF
abundance: -
j_gene: TRBJ2-7
v_gene: TRBV5-1
d_gene: -
len: 15

CDR3nt: TGTGCCAGTAGTGCCCGACTAGCGGGAGGGCCTAACTTGAACACCGGGGAGCTGTCTTTT
CDR3aa: CASSARLAGGPNLNTGELSF
abundance: -
j_gene: TRBJ2-2
v_gene: TRBV19
d_gene: TRBD2
len: 20

CDR3nt: TGTGCCAGCAGCGTAGAATCCCTAGCGAGGGGCCATGAGCAGTTCTTC
CDR3aa: CASSVESLARGHEQFF
abundance: -
j_gene: TRBJ2-1
v_gene: TRBV9
d_gene: -
len: 16